One and the same sample provided the 27 T cell receptor beta chains below, sequenced in a study of vaccination and CD4 T cells after COVID-19. Treatment denoted: roughly 10-day PBMC culture with coronavirus spike peptide pools or control peptides (ViraFEST assay). Oncomine TCR Beta short-read sequencing was applied to DNA from cultured CD4+ T cells. Each CDR3 protein gets one entry after TCRdb re-called the PCR reads with MiXCR. The profile shows tens of thousands of distinct CDR3 sequences, under 55% of them singletons. Their cognate antigens are unknown. Specimen: CD4+ T cells from blood, cultured in vitro. Receptor source: a human donor who had recovered from COVID-19.

This chain uses TRBV19 with TRBJ2-7; 9 bases line up with TRBD1. Germline assignment: CDR1 LNHDA and CDR2 SQIVND (reference sequence). The CDR3 length is 16 residues. Unmatched junction bases numbered 11, after V lost 4 bases and J lost 4 bases. CDR3 sequence: CASSTPQGTGRYEQYF. CDR3 in DNA: TGTGCCAGTAGTACTCCACAGGGGACAGGGAGGTACGAGCAGTACTTC.

This chain joins TRBV7-9 and TRBJ2-7; D possibly corresponds to TRBD1 (5 bases). The germline V gene encodes CDR1 SEHNR and CDR2 FQNEAQ (reference sequence). V lost 0 bases to trimming and J lost 2 bases, with 11 bases between them. This CDR3 spans 15 amino acids. The CDR3 loop is CASSLARGSTYEQYF. The CDR3 DNA reads TGTGCCAGCAGCTTAGCAAGGGGATCTACCTACGAGCAGTACTTC.

The chain is built from TRBV11-2 and TRBJ2-5; D is uncertain. CDR1 and CDR2 from the germline V gene are SGHAT and FQNNGV. V was pared by 0 bases and J by 7 bases, with 3 bases between. This CDR3 comprises 11 residues. This chain's CDR3 is CASSLDWTQYF. In DNA, the CDR3 is TGTGCCAGCAGCTTAGATTGGACCCAGTACTTC.

The chain employs TRBV11-2 and TRBJ1-2; D gene uncertain. The CDR3 sequence is 13 residues long. V gave up 5 bases and J gave up 8 bases, with 15 bases separating them. Germline assignment: CDR1 SGHAT and CDR2 FQNNGV. In nucleotides, the CDR3 is TGTGCCAGCAGCCCAGGACGTTCGAGGGGCTACACCTTC. The encoded protein is CASSPGRSRGYTF.

The chain employs TRBV7-9 and TRBJ2-1; TRBD2 is a possible D gene (7 bases). In germline, CDR1 is SEHNR, CDR2 FQNEAQ (reference sequence). The CDR3 consists of 15 residues. Trimming stripped 5 bases from V and 6 bases from J, with 17 bases between. CDR3 nucleotide sequence: TGTGCCAGCAGCCCCGCGGGGGCGCGAGGCAATGAGCAGTTCTTC. Residues: CASSPAGARGNEQFF.

The DNA for the CDR3 is TGCAGTGCCCCTAACGGGGTCGGCTATGGCTACACCTTC. Residues: CSAPNGVGYGYTF. The rearrangement joins TRBV20-1 to TRBJ1-2; D is uncertain. Germline lookup yields CDR1 DFQATT and CDR2 SNEGSKA (reference sequence). This CDR3 spans 13 amino acids. V lost 6 bases to trimming and J lost 4 bases, with 15 bases between them.

The chain links TRBV20-1 to TRBJ1-3, with D tentatively TRBD1 (5 bases). Per the germline V gene, CDR1 is DFQATT and CDR2 is SNEGSKA (reference sequence). Trimming left V 2 bases short and J 0 bases short, with 11 bases between. The CDR3 is 15 amino acids. CDR3 nucleotides: TGCAGTGCTAGACCCGGGACCAACTCTGGAAACACCATATATTTT. Amino acid sequence: CSARPGTNSGNTIYF.

This clonotype was picked up a small number of times. The rearrangement links TRBV15 to TRBJ1-1; the match to TRBD1 covers 11 bases. Germline values: CDR1 LNHNV, CDR2 YYDKDF (reference sequence). V shed 3 bases, J shed 5 bases, and the junction held 11 bases outside the gene matches. CDR3 size: 17 residues. The CDR3 is CATSRGRTGGVRTEAFF. The DNA of the CDR3 is TGTGCCACCAGCAGGGGGAGGACAGGGGGCGTGAGGACTGAAGCTTTCTTT.

CDR3 sequence (DNA): TGTGCCATCAGTCAGGGGCGGGAGCAGCCCCAGCATTTT. Amino acids: CAISQGREQPQHF. The J gene is TRBJ1-5, the V gene TRBV10-3, with D perhaps TRBD1 (6 bases). The CDR3 spans 13 residues. V dropped 5 bases and J dropped 7 bases, with 12 bases sitting between them. CDR1 and CDR2 (germline): ENHRY, SYGVKD.

This clonotype was recorded a few times. The V call is TRBV21-1, the J call TRBJ1-1; TRBD1 was called by the table and not checked on the DNA. TRBV21-1 is a recognized pseudogene. The CDR3 is 10 amino acids. This chain's CDR3 is CATGVAEAFF. Written as DNA, the CDR3 is TGTGCCACCGGGGTGGCTGAAGCTTTCTTT.

CDR3 DNA: TGTGCCAGTAGTTCCGGACAAACCTACGAGCAGTACTTC. Protein sequence: CASSSGQTYEQYF. The rearrangement links TRBV19 to TRBJ2-7, with D possibly being TRBD1 (5 bases). The germline V and J ends were trimmed by 5 bases and 2 bases, with 10 bases remaining between them. From germline, CDR1 is LNHDA and CDR2 SQIVND (reference sequence). CDR3 length: 13 residues.

The chain couples TRBV28 to TRBJ1-2; D possibly corresponds to TRBD1 (6 bases). The CDR3 length is 13 residues. Trimming cost V 2 bases and J 6 bases, with 10 bases left between them. The V gene's germline CDR1 is MDHEN and CDR2 SYDVKM. CDR3 amino acids: CASSLGTPNGYTF. CDR3 coding DNA: TGTGCCAGCAGTTTAGGGACACCCAATGGCTACACCTTC.

In DNA, the CDR3 is TGTGCCAGCAGTACCGCTCCGCCTTGCACAGATACGCAGTATTTT. Translating it yields CASSTAPPCTDTQYF. The rearrangement joins TRBV28 to TRBJ2-3, with no clear D. Germline CDR1 MDHEN, CDR2 SYDVKM. The CDR3 consists of 15 residues. V lost 5 bases and J 1 base, leaving 13 bases between the germline ends. Variable domain in full (rest from reference TRBV28 and TRBJ2-3): DVKVTQSSRYLVKRTGEKVFLECVQDMDHENMFWYRQDPGLGLRLIYFSYDVKMKEKGDIPEGYSVSREKKERFSLILESASTNQTSMYLCASSTAPPCTDTQYFGPGTRLTVL.

The chain couples TRBV19 to TRBJ2-7; D is possibly TRBD1 or TRBD2 (7 bases each). Germline values: CDR1 LNHDA, CDR2 SQIVND (reference sequence). There are 15 residues in the CDR3. V was shortened by 6 bases and J by 5 bases, with 20 bases between the two germline ends. The CDR3 DNA reads TGTGCCAGTAGAGGTCTGGGAGGGGGCCTGAACGAGCAGTACTTC. Protein sequence: CASRGLGGGLNEQYF.

The rearrangement links TRBV20-1 to TRBJ1-1, with 7 positions matching TRBD1. The CDR3 contains 13 residues. CDR1 and CDR2 (germline): DFQATT, SNEGSKA (reference sequence). Trimming cost V 6 bases and J 1 base; bases outside gene matches: 5. CDR3 in amino acids: CSAYGQENTEAFF. As DNA, the CDR3 is TGCAGTGCCTACGGACAGGAGAACACTGAAGCTTTCTTT.

The sample holds a few counts of this clonotype. V gene TRBV25-1 combines with J gene TRBJ1-1; 12 bases line up with TRBD1. Germline V gene lookup returns CDR1 MGHDK and CDR2 SYGVNS. V was clipped by 4 bases and J by 10 bases; unmatched bases: 7. CDR3 length: 14 residues. Here the CDR3 reads CASSAGTGGRRAFF. CDR3 sequence (DNA): TGTGCCAGCAGTGCCGGGACAGGGGGCCGGCGAGCTTTCTTT.

In this sample, this clonotype turned up a few times. The chain has TRBV2 and TRBJ1-2, with no clear D. Trimming removed 0 bases from V and 8 bases from J, with 13 bases in between. Germline V lookup: CDR1 SNHLY, CDR2 FYNNEI. The CDR3 totals 14 residues. CDR3 loop: CASSEARGIGGYTF. The CDR3 region has the DNA TGTGCCAGCAGTGAAGCGCGAGGGATCGGGGGCTACACCTTC. The whole variable domain, filled in from reference TRBV2 and TRBJ1-2, reads EPEVTQTPSHQVTQMGQEVILRCVPISNHLYFYWYRQILGQKVEFLVSFYNNEISEKSEIFDDQFSVERPDGSNFTLKIRSTKLEDSAMYFCASSEARGIGGYTFGSGTRLTVV.

The CDR3, as DNA: TGCGCCAGCAGCTCACAGGGGGCTACTGAAGCTTTCTTT. It translates to CASSSQGATEAFF. The V gene is TRBV5-1, the J gene TRBJ1-1, with 9 bases matching TRBD1. The CDR3 contains 13 residues. CDR1 SGHRS and CDR2 YFSETQ come from the germline V gene. The V and J ends lost 3 bases and 5 bases, in that order; junction bases with no gene match: 2.

This rearrangement joins TRBV29-1 to TRBJ1-2, with D possibly being TRBD1 (5 bases). Per the germline V gene, CDR1 is SQVTM and CDR2 is ANQGSEA. Between the trimmed V and J ends, which lost 7 bases and 5 bases, there was a span of 17 bases. This CDR3 is built from 13 residues. The CDR3 region is CSAILQGPYGYTF. CDR3 DNA sequence: TGCAGCGCAATCCTTCAGGGCCCATATGGCTACACCTTC.

The chain recombines TRBV7-9 with TRBJ2-3, with TRBD2 matching over 14 bases. Germline V gene data show CDR1 as SEHNR and CDR2 as FQNEAQ (reference sequence). The CDR3 runs 18 residues. J gave up 5 bases and V 5 bases, and 12 bases lay outside the gene matches. The DNA for the CDR3 is TGTGCCAGCAGCACGACTAGCGGGAGGGCCGCGGGGAAAGATACGCAGTATTTT. It translates to CASSTTSGRAAGKDTQYF.

The rearrangement uses TRBV6-1 and TRBJ1-5, with a tentative D call TRBD1 (5 bases). CDR1 and CDR2 (germline): MNHNS, SASEGT. Trimming cost V 4 bases and J 2 bases, with 15 bases left between them. This CDR3 has 16 residues. CDR3 coding DNA: TGTGCCAGCAGTGCCCTCAGGGACGTGGGCAATCAGCCCCAGCATTTT. Protein sequence: CASSALRDVGNQPQHF.

V and J are TRBV7-2 and TRBJ1-5; possibly TRBD1 for D (6 bases). This CDR3 has 13 amino acids. Germline loops: CDR1 SGHTA, CDR2 FQGNSA. V was clipped by 5 bases and J by 5 bases, with 10 bases between them. CDR3 protein: CASSLDRYQPQHF. The CDR3 DNA reads as TGTGCCAGCAGCCTCGACAGGTATCAGCCCCAGCATTTT.

This clonotype has just a few counts. One junction end disagrees with the germline gene, perhaps due to a read error. The gene calls are TRBV7-7 and TRBJ2-2; 8 nucleotides align to TRBD1. The CDR3 runs to 15 residues. Germline V gene data show CDR1 as SSHAT and CDR2 as FNYEAQ (reference sequence). The CDR3 reads CASSPRATGVGELFF. The CDR3 bases are TGTGCTAGCAGCCCGAGGGCGACAGGGGTCGGGGAGCTGTTTTTT.

The chain has TRBV27 and TRBJ2-5, with D perhaps matching TRBD2 (6 bases). CDR1 MNHEY and CDR2 SMNVEV come from the germline V gene (reference sequence). The CDR3 loop spans 15 amino acids. V was pared by 0 bases and J by 4 bases, with 12 bases between. In nucleotides, the CDR3 is TGTGCCAGCAGTTTATCCGGGAGACTCCTAGAGACCCAGTACTTC. It codes for CASSLSGRLLETQYF.

The chain has TRBV19 and TRBJ1-2; TRBD1 aligns across 7 bases. CDR1 and CDR2 from the germline V gene are LNHDA and SQIVND (reference sequence). The length of the CDR3 is 15 residues. V shed 3 bases and J 8 bases; nucleotides not matched to a gene: 12. The CDR3 DNA reads as TGTGCCAGTAGTATGGTCCCGACAGGGCGATCGGGCTACACCTTC. This translates into CASSMVPTGRSGYTF.

The V call is TRBV28, the J call TRBJ1-4; D is unresolved. The CDR3 runs to 14 residues. V was cut by 5 bases and J by 8 bases, with 15 bases left in between. Germline V gene lookup returns CDR1 MDHEN and CDR2 SYDVKM. CDR3 nucleotide sequence: TGTGCCAGCAGTATATCAGTCGGTGGGGAAAAACTGTTTTTT. Its translation: CASSISVGGEKLFF.

This chain uses TRBV12-3 or TRBV12-4 with TRBJ2-7; 11 nucleotides agree with TRBD1. With 5 bases clipped from V and 5 bases from J, the junction kept 2 bases outside the gene matches. The CDR3 consists of 13 residues. Here the CDR3 reads CASSRGQGDEQYF. In DNA, the CDR3 is TGTGCCAGCAGTCGGGGACAGGGGGACGAGCAGTACTTC.